The present T cell receptor (beta chain) was sequenced within a study of cytomegalovirus exposure and HLA in healthy donors (dated by TCRdb to 2015 to 2018). In the study overall: An earlier analysis of a few hundred of the donors reported 276 Gb of sequence data and 100 million to 120 million unique TCR beta sequences obtained from roughly 170 million T cells. All discovery cohort repertoires had been generated using a single sequencing platform. Among the roughly 390 genotyped donors, approximately 76% belonged to the genetic ancestry cluster associated with self-reported Caucasian donors. An early release covering just under 650 HLA-typed donors comprised approximately 290 gigabases of sequencing data and around 80 million unique TCR sequences. Both class I and class II loci were covered by HLA typing, at four-digit resolution. The number of donors typed differed by locus, with 629-630 for A, B, C, DRB1 and DQB1, more than 500 for DQA1, 606 for DPA1, and around 450 for DPB1. The aim of the study was to test whether cataloging public T cell receptors could identify signatures of past pathogen exposure. The later analysis used no new phenotypic data to find candidate immune exposures, relying instead on TCR beta sequences and their occurrence across donors. The study combined high-throughput TCR immunosequencing, statistical association of individual TCRs with disease status, and machine learning to predict cytomegalovirus infection status. In addition to the first cohort of about 650 subjects, a separate validation cohort of approximately 110 different subjects was used. The T cell repertoires of 700 or so subjects were profiled by immunosequencing and related to cytomegalovirus serostatus. Because of strong linkage in the cohort, roughly five DR-DQ haplotypes were treated as single units for association and clustering. To study patterns of TCR occurrence, a later analysis re-analyzed previously published TCR beta repertoires from 700 or so donors and added high-resolution HLA genotyping. A later genetic analysis took genome-wide SNP genotypes for about 55% of the 666 donors and used that subset as a discovery cohort. Among roughly 400 genotyped donors of the cohort, an average of roughly 240,000 unique TCR beta nucleotide sequences were sequenced per donor, around 18% of them non-productive. Alongside the repertoire data, information on donor age, sex, ethnicity and CMV serostatus was compiled. In an earlier analysis of about 590 of the donors, high-throughput TCR beta sequencing was used to judge whether each TCR beta V gene segment behaved as functional or pseudogenic.

The cohort comprised 550 to 700 healthy bone marrow donors. Cohort members were all nominally healthy when sampled, although unrecorded immune exposures were likely present. The donor was CMV seronegative and was included in the group of about 400 seronegative cohort members. A peripheral blood sample was collected from each donor, and TCR beta sequencing was performed on peripheral blood mononuclear cells. The Qiagen DNeasy Blood Extraction Kit was used to extract genomic DNA from the blood cell samples. Unmatched junction bases come to 1, with V trimmed by 4 bases and J by 5 bases. Taken from the germline V gene (reference sequence), the CDR1 and CDR2 loops are MNHEY and SMNVEV. The CDR3 numbers 12 residues from cysteine through phenylalanine. Only the CDR3 portion is preserved as DNA: 36 bases, with reading frame beginning at the first base. Library construction relied on the immunoSEQ multiplex PCR assay. For the multiplex PCR, a mixture combining 60 forward primers for TCR Vbeta segments and 13 reverse primers for TCR Jbeta segments was used. A multiplex PCR assay on genomic DNA amplified the CDR3 region of rearranged TCR beta genes. On the Illumina HiSeq System, the amplified TCR beta libraries were sequenced as 87-base-pair reads. On the authors' methods: Across the 700 or so repertoires, a later analysis counted 78 million or so unique TCR beta chains, some 11 million of which were shared by at least two donors. Raw reads were error-corrected and collapsed into unique sequences by a nearest-neighbor algorithm in which closely related sequences were merged to remove PCR and sequencing errors. CDR3 sequences were aligned to IMGT reference sequences to assign V, D and J gene segments. For a sequence to be retained, a match of at least six nucleotides was required to both a V gene segment and a J gene segment. Rearrangements were called productive when the CDR3 lacked stop codons and stayed in frame with V and J; all others were non-productive. Following IMGT convention, CDR3 was defined as the stretch from the second conserved V-encoded cysteine to the conserved J-encoded phenylalanine. Sequences without an unambiguous match to a single V gene segment were excluded from the earlier analysis of about 630 of the donors. In an earlier analysis of some 590 of the donors, a V segment was called functional when productive rearrangements were above 56.7%, and segregating when the standard deviation between donors exceeded 5%. A statistical classification framework was built to diagnose cytomegalovirus status from the catalog of TCR beta chain sequences. A later analysis assigned V and J genes by comparing TCR nucleotide sequences with IMGT/GENE-DB human TR gene sequences. In a later analysis, CDR3 sequences and most-parsimonious VDJ recombination scenarios were assigned using the TCRdist pipeline. A later analysis defined each TCR beta chain by its CDR3 amino acid sequence plus V-gene family, and excluded reads lacking a unique V-gene family. To address suspected cross-contamination and a sequencing artifact, a later analysis removed under 600 highly shared, low-generation-probability nucleotide sequences. A later analysis calculated a clonal expansion index for each public chain from normalized within-repertoire ranks of inferred template counts. A later analysis computed generation probabilities with a VDJ recombination model fitted to out-of-frame rearrangements, and checked the results against IGoR. In a later analysis, TCR-TCR, TCR-HLA and TCR-CMV co-occurrence was scored with hypergeometric tests, and a repertoire-size bias correction was applied to TCR pairs. A later analysis estimated false discovery rates by permuting HLA or CMV assignments 20 times. A later analysis grouped co-occurring TCRs with DBSCAN, adding TCRdist sequence similarity when clustering within HLA-allele-positive subsets. Co-occurrence clustering excluded repertoires with fewer than 30,000 or more than 120,000 public chains, plus five with anomalous nucleotide sharing. TCRdb limited this immuneACCESS table to in-frame rearrangements with V and J called. A share of clones is missing; checked studies link under half to unresolved V genes, and the rest is unexplained. The V and J calls and the clone size are those of that table, but D and trimming were determined from the DNA. This sample holds a few hundred thousand clones; about 74% were observed only once. About a sixth of the sample is taken by the ten largest.

Worth noting for this clone: Its binding antigen is unknown. No per-base quality is available; no much larger clone lies one base away.

On the study overall, not on this receptor specifically: Linkage disequilibrium might explain the correlated functional status among segregating V segments, but an unknown experimental factor could not be ruled out. The authors suggested that the approach could potentially be extended to other disease states and immunological phenotypes. Because the 87-base-pair reads could not distinguish some IMGT-functional V segments, including TRBV6-2 and TRBV6-3, those segments were excluded. Across donors, most TCR sequences were observed very rarely, whereas some public TCRs were present in many individuals. Sequencing depth was assumed to be roughly uniform across donors in the presence/absence analyses, though that assumption may not hold. Cytomegalovirus status was reported to be diagnosed by the classifier with high specificity and sensitivity in both the original and validation cohorts. Compared with the approximately 700-donor mean, donors in an Asian-associated ancestry cluster had fewer N-insertions in productive TCRs, according to a later genetic analysis. A further reported finding was that TCR beta sequences accurately predicted the HLA-A and HLA-B alleles for most subjects in the first cohort. Assigning TCR associations to individual alleles was difficult when HLA alleles, especially DR and DQ, strongly co-occurred. Specific HLA alleles were associated with 15,000 to 20,000 TCR beta sequences at a false discovery rate of 0.05 in a later analysis. In a later genetic analysis, a missense DCLRE1C variant was associated with V-gene and J-gene trimming of TCR beta chains, and the association was replicated in an independent cohort. A later analysis found that TCR association rates varied across HLA loci, with DRB1 alleles showing the most associated TCRs and HLA-C alleles the fewest. In vitro tests confirmed that a few of the cytomegalovirus-associated TCR beta chains recognize cytomegalovirus antigens. Several of the top co-occurrence clusters appeared to be linked to parvovirus B19, influenza, CMV and Epstein-Barr virus, according to a later analysis. The study listed 150 to 200 TCR beta chains as associated with cytomegalovirus. A later analysis found that most CMV-associated TCR beta chains appeared HLA-restricted, with HLA associations seemingly driven largely by CMV exposure. The only immune exposure information available for the cohort was CMV serostatus. The sequencing pipeline was judged likely to have produced a cluster of highly shared sequence variants as a technical artifact. Only TCR beta chains were sequenced in this cohort, and the absence of alpha or paired-chain data limited detectable features. In an earlier analysis of over 550 of the donors, most TCR beta V segments were observed in productive rearrangements about 87% or about 30% of the time, broadly matching IMGT annotations. About 17 rarely observed V segments, including chromosome 9 orphons, were excluded from the earlier analysis of approximately 500 of the donors because counts were too low. In a later analysis, HLA-associated TCR beta chains were found to be more clonally expanded and to have lower generation probabilities than equally common non-associated chains. Because HLA typing was missing for some donors at each locus, association tests included only the typed subset.

The chain was built from TRBV27 and TRBJ2-7; 8 junctional bases match TRBD1. The TCR was taken from a man aged 35 to 55 in good health and CMV-seronegative. Material: PBMCs. CDR3 loop: CASSWTGNEQYF. The DNA reads TGTGCCAGCAGTTGGACAGGGAACGAGCAGTACTTC.